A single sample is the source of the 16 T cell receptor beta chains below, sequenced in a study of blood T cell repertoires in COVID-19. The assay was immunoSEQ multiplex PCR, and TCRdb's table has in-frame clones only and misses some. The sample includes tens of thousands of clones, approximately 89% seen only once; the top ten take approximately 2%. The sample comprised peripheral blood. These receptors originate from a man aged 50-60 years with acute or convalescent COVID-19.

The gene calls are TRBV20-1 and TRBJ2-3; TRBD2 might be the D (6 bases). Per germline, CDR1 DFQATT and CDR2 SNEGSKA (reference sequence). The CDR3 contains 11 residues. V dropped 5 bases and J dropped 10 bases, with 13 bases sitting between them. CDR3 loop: CSAQTSPAQYF. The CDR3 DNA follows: TGCAGTGCTCAGACTAGTCCAGCGCAGTATTTT.

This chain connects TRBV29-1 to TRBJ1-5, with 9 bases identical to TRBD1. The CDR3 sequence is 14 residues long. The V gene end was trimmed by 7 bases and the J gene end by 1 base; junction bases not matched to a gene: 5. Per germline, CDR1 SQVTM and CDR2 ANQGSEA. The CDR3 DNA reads TGCAGCGCCAGACAGGGGGGGAGCAATCAGCCCCAGCATTTT. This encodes CSARQGGSNQPQHF.

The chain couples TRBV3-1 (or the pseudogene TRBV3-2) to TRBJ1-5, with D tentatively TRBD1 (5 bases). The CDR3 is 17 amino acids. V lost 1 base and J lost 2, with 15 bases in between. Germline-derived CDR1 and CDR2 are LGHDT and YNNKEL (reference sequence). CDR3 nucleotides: TGTGCCAGCAGCCAAGCGGGGGGGACGGCGGGCAATCAGCCCCAGCATTTT. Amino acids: CASSQAGGTAGNQPQHF.

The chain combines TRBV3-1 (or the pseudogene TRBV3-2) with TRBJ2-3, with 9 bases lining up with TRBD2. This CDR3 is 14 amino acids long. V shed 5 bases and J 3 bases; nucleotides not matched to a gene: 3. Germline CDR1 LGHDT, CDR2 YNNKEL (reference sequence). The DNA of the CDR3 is TGTGCCAGCAGCGCCCTAGCGGGGACAGATACGCAGTATTTT. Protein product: CASSALAGTDTQYF.

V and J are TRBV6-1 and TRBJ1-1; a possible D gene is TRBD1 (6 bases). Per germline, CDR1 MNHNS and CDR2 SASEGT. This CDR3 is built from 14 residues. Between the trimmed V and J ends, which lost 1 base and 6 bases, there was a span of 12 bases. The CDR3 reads CASSEGGAGAEAFF. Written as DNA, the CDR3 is TGTGCCAGCAGTGAAGGGGGTGCAGGGGCTGAAGCTTTCTTT.

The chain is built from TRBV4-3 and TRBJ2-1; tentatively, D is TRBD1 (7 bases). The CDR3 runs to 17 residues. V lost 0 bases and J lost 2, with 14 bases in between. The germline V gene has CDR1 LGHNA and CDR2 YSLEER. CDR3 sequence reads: CASSQDRPGGPYNEQFF. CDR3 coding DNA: TGCGCCAGCAGCCAAGATCGACCAGGGGGGCCCTACAATGAGCAGTTCTTC.

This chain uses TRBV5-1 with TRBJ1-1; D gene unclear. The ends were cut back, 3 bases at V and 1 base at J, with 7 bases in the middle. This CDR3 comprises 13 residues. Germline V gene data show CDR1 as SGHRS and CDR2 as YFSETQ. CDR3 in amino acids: CASSSDWNTEAFF. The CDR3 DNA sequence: TGCGCCAGCAGCTCGGACTGGAACACTGAAGCTTTCTTT.

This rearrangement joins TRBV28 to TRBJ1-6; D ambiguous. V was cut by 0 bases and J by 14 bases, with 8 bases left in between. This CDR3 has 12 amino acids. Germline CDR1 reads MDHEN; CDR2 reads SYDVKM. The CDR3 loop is CASSLWTTALHF. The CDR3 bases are TGTGCCAGCAGTTTATGGACAACGGCCCTCCACTTT.

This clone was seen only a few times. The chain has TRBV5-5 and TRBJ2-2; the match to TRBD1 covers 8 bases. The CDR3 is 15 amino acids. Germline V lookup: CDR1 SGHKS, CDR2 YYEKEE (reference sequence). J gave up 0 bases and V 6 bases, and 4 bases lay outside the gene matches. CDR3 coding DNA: TGTGCCAGCACAATCAGGGGGCCGAACACCGGGGAGCTGTTTTTT. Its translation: CASTIRGPNTGELFF. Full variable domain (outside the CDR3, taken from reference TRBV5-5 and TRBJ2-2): DAGVTQSPTHLIKTRGQQVTLRCSPISGHKSVSWYQQVLGQGPQFIFQYYEKEERGRGNFPDRFSARQFPNYSSELNVNALLLGDSALYLCASTIRGPNTGELFFGEGSRLTVL.

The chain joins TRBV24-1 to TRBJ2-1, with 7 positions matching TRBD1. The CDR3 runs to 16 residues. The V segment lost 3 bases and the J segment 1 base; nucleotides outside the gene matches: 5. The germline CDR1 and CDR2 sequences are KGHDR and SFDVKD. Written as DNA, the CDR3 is TGTGCCACCAGTGATACCACAGGGGTGTCCTACAATGAGCAGTTCTTC. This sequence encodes CATSDTTGVSYNEQFF.

The CDR3 here is CSARGQVEAFF. The CDR3 DNA follows: TGCAGTGCTAGAGGCCAGGTTGAAGCTTTCTTT. The chain is built from TRBV20-1 and TRBJ1-1; D is undetermined. The CDR3 runs 11 residues. Looked up from germline, CDR1 is DFQATT and CDR2 is SNEGSKA (reference sequence). The V end lost 1 base, the J end lost 7 bases, and 7 bases lay between the germline ends.

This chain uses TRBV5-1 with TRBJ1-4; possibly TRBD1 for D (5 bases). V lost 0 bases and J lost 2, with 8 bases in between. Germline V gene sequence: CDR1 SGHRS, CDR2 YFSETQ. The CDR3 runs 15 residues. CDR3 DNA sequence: TGCGCCAGCAGCTTGGGGGGACTTACTAATGAAAAACTGTTTTTT. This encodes CASSLGGLTNEKLFF.

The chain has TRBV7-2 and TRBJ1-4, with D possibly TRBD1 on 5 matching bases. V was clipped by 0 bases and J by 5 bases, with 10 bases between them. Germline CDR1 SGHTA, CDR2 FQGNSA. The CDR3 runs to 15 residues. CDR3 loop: CASSLAGVQNEKLFF. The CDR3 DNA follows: TGTGCCAGCAGCTTAGCAGGGGTACAGAATGAAAAACTGTTTTTT.

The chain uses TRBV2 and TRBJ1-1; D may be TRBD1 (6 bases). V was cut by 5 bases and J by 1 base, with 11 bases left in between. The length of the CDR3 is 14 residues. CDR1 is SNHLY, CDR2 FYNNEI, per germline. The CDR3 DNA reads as TGTGCCAGCAGTCAGGACAGCCAGAACACTGAAGCTTTCTTT. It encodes CASSQDSQNTEAFF.

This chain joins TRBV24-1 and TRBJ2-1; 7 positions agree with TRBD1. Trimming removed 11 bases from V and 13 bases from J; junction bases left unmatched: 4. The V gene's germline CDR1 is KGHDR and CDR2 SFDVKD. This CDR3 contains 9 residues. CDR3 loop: CASRQGQFF. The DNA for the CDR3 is TGTGCCAGCCGACAGGGCCAGTTCTTC.

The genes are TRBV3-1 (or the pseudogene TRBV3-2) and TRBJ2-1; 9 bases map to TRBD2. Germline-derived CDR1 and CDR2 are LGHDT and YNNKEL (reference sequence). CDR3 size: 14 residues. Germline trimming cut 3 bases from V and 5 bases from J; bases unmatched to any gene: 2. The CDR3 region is CASSHRLADNEQFF. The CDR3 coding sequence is TGTGCCAGCAGCCATCGACTAGCGGACAATGAGCAGTTCTTC.